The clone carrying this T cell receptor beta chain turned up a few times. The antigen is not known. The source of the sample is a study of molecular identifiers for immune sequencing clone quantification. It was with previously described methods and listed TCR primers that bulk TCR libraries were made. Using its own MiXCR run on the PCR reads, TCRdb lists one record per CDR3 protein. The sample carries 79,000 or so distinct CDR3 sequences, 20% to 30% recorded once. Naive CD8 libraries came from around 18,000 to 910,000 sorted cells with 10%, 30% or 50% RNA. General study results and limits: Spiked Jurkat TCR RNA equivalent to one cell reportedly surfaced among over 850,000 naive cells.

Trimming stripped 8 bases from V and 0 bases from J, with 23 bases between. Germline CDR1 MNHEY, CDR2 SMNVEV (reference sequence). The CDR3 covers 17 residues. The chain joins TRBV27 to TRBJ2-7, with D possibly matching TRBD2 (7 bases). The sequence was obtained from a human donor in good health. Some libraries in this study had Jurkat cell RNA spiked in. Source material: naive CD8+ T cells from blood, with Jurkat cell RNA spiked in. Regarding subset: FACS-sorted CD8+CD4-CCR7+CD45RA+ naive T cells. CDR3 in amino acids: CASRGGVQGYSSYEQYF. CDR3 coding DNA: TGTGCCAGCCGAGGGGGGGTACAGGGTTACAGCTCCTACGAGCAGTACTTC.